This passage covers 18 T cell receptor beta chains from one sample sequenced in a study of early stage breast cancer tumors. Using immunoSEQ multiplex PCR, the repertoire was profiled, and TCRdb retains in-frame clones only, with some absent. The repertoire consists of tens of thousands of clones, with roughly 78% occurring once and the leading ten covering 3.4%. Sequencing was carried out using blood. Source of these receptors: a person in their 40s with breast cancer.

In its sample, this clone was seen a few times. This chain connects TRBV5-7 to TRBJ2-2; 9 bases are a match to TRBD1. TRBV5-7 is an ORF, with its function uncertain. The CDR3 is 15 amino acids. J lost 5 bases, V lost 0 bases, and 2 bases had no gene match. CDR3 loop: CASSLDRGLTGELFF. CDR3 sequence (DNA): TGTGCCAGCAGCTTGGACAGGGGGCTTACCGGGGAGCTGTTTTTT.

The CDR3 DNA reads TGTGCCAGCAGCCGACAGGAACCCTATGGCTACACCTTC. Its protein product is CASSRQEPYGYTF. The rearrangement joins TRBV5-4 to TRBJ1-2; tentatively, D is TRBD1 (6 bases). V lost 4 bases and J 4 bases, leaving 11 bases between the germline ends. CDR3 length: 13 amino acids. Germline V lookup: CDR1 SGHNT, CDR2 YYREEE (reference sequence).

This chain joins TRBV2 and TRBJ1-3, with TRBD1 as a possible D gene (6 bases). V gave up 1 base and J gave up 0 bases, with 10 bases separating them. CDR1 SNHLY and CDR2 FYNNEI come from the germline V gene. There are 16 residues in the CDR3. CDR3 nucleotides: TGTGCCAGCAGTGAAGAGTGGGACACCTCTGGAAACACCATATATTTT. Translation gives CASSEEWDTSGNTIYF.

The rearrangement links TRBV4-2 to TRBJ2-1; D is uncertain. This CDR3 has 12 amino acids. Germline lookup yields CDR1 LGHNA and CDR2 YNFKEQ. The V end was cut by 0 bases, the J end by 8 bases, with 5 bases between. The CDR3 sequence is CASSQDEDEQFF. CDR3 DNA sequence: TGTGCCAGCAGCCAAGATGAGGATGAGCAGTTCTTC.

CDR3 sequence (DNA): TGTGCCAGCAGCTCCGGTCCCGGGACAGGGGCGAGGTACACTGAAGCTTTCTTT. Residues: CASSSGPGTGARYTEAFF. The chain employs TRBV5-5 and TRBJ1-1; 10 bases are shared with TRBD1. The CDR3 has 18 amino acids. The germline CDR1 and CDR2 sequences are SGHKS and YYEKEE (reference sequence). With V trimmed by 3 bases and J by 3 bases, 14 bases remained unmatched.

The chain has TRBV19 and TRBJ2-7; D call uncertain. This CDR3 region has 13 residues. Germline V gene data show CDR1 as LNHDA and CDR2 as SQIVND (reference sequence). With 1 base removed from V and 6 bases from J, the gap between germline ends came to 10 bases. CDR3 bases: TGTGCCAGTAGTATAGGTACCGGTCTCGAGCAGTACTTC. Translated: CASSIGTGLEQYF.

The chain carries TRBV9 and TRBJ2-3; the D gene is possibly TRBD2 (6 bases). CDR1 SGDLS and CDR2 YYNGEE come from the germline V gene. The CDR3 runs to 15 residues. The V end lost 3 bases, the J end lost 0 bases, and 11 bases lay between the germline ends. In nucleotides, the CDR3 is TGTGCCAGCAGCGCCATAGGGACTAGCACAGATACGCAGTATTTT. Amino acids: CASSAIGTSTDTQYF. The whole variable domain, filled in from reference TRBV9 and TRBJ2-3, reads DSGVTQTPKHLITATGQRVTLRCSPRSGDLSVYWYQQSLDQGLQFLIQYYNGEERAKGNILERFSAQQFPDLHSELNLSSLELGDSALYFCASSAIGTSTDTQYFGPGTRLTVL.

The gene calls are TRBV6-6 and TRBJ2-3, with 9 bases that match TRBD2. Germline V gives CDR1 MNHNY, CDR2 SVGAGI (reference sequence). V lost 8 bases and J lost 6; bases outside the gene matches: 3. The CDR3 length is 12 residues. The CDR3 reads CASWTSVDTQYF. CDR3 bases: TGTGCCAGCTGGACTAGCGTGGATACGCAGTATTTT.

The V gene is TRBV28, the J gene TRBJ2-5; 8 nucleotides align to TRBD1. CDR3 length: 14 residues. Trimming cost V 6 bases and J 9 bases; bases outside gene matches: 12. Per the germline V gene, CDR1 is MDHEN and CDR2 is SYDVKM. DNA for the CDR3: TGTGCCAGCAGACCCGGGACAGGAAAGGTGGCCCAGTACTTC. Its protein is CASRPGTGKVAQYF. The whole variable domain, filled in from reference TRBV28 and TRBJ2-5, reads DVKVTQSSRYLVKRTGEKVFLECVQDMDHENMFWYRQDPGLGLRLIYFSYDVKMKEKGDIPEGYSVSREKKERFSLILESASTNQTSMYLCASRPGTGKVAQYFGPGTRLLVL.

The gene calls are TRBV6-1 and TRBJ1-1; D unclear. This CDR3 is built from 13 residues. Germline V CDR1 and CDR2: MNHNS, SASEGT. V gave up 7 bases and J gave up 1 base, with 10 bases separating them. CDR3 nucleotides: TGTGCCAGCACCTACATGGAGAACACTGAAGCTTTCTTT. Amino acid sequence: CASTYMENTEAFF.

The chain is built from TRBV30 and TRBJ2-6; D remains unclear. Between the trimmed V and J ends, which lost 2 bases and 3 bases, there was a span of 8 bases. The CDR3 is 14 residues long. Germline CDR1 is GTSNPN and CDR2 is SVGIG (reference sequence). CDR3 DNA sequence: TGTGCCTGGAGTAGGGCAAATGGGGCCAACGTCCTGACTTTC. Translating it yields CAWSRANGANVLTF.

The rearrangement uses TRBV6-6 and TRBJ1-2, with a tentative D call TRBD1 (6 bases). Trimming shortened V by 6 bases and J by 5 bases, and 16 bases separated the two germline ends. Germline V gives CDR1 MNHNY, CDR2 SVGAGI (reference sequence). The CDR3 is 14 residues long. CDR3 residues: CASRKGEGEYGYTF. The DNA for the CDR3 is TGTGCCAGCAGGAAGGGGGAGGGAGAATATGGCTACACCTTC.

The rearrangement joins TRBV2 to TRBJ2-3; 14 nucleotides align to TRBD2. The CDR3 has 15 residues. The germline V gene has CDR1 SNHLY and CDR2 FYNNEI. Trimming took 6 bases from V and 4 from J; bases not matched to a gene: 3. The CDR3 is CASRTGLAGADTQYF. The CDR3 DNA is TGTGCCAGCAGGACGGGACTAGCGGGAGCAGATACGCAGTATTTT.

The chain uses TRBV19 and TRBJ1-5; 9 nucleotides align to TRBD1. Trimming removed 7 bases from V and 1 base from J; junction bases left unmatched: 5. CDR3 length: 15 residues. CDR1 is LNHDA, CDR2 SQIVND, per germline (reference sequence). CDR3 DNA sequence: TGTGCCAGTACCCGGGACAGGGACAGCAATCAGCCCCAGCATTTT. This translates into CASTRDRDSNQPQHF. The entire variable domain, with the rest obtained from reference TRBV19 and TRBJ1-5, is as follows: DGGITQSPKYLFRKEGQNVTLSCEQNLNHDAMYWYRQDPGQGLRLIYYSQIVNDFQKGDIAEGYSVSREKKESFPLTVTSAQKNPTAFYLCASTRDRDSNQPQHFGDGTRLSIL.

CDR3 sequence: CASSEQGETQYF. The CDR3 DNA follows: TGTGCCAGCAGTGAACAAGGAGAGACCCAGTACTTC. The rearrangement links TRBV25-1 to TRBJ2-5; no definite D call. The length of the CDR3 is 12 residues. Germline CDR1 MGHDK, CDR2 SYGVNS. The V end lost 2 bases, the J end lost 4 bases, and 5 bases lay between the germline ends.

This clone has just a few counts. The CDR3 sequence: CASSLRQGVRGFF. The CDR3 coding sequence is TGTGCCAGCTCCCTCAGACAGGGCGTTCGGGGTTTCTTT. The chain links TRBV18 to TRBJ1-1, with 7 bases identical to TRBD1. Trimming cost V 6 bases and J 13 bases; bases outside gene matches: 14. This CDR3 contains 13 residues. Germline V gene sequence: CDR1 KGHSH, CDR2 LQKENI.

The genes are TRBV7-6 and TRBJ2-3, with 8 bases that match TRBD2. The CDR3 is 16 residues long. Germline V gene data show CDR1 as SGHVS and CDR2 as FNYEAQ. V shed 5 bases, J shed 4 bases, and the junction held 11 bases outside the gene matches. CDR3 in DNA: TGTGCCAGCAGCCCCCGGGGTAGCGGGGCCGCAGATACGCAGTATTTT. Translating gives CASSPRGSGAADTQYF.

The rearrangement links TRBV6-5 to TRBJ2-3, with 9 bases fitting TRBD2. CDR1 MNHEY and CDR2 SVGAGI come from the germline V gene. The CDR3 totals 15 residues. V gave up 8 bases and J gave up 2 bases; unmatched junction bases: 8. The CDR3 region is CASGGGTSLTDTQYF. CDR3 DNA sequence: TGTGCCAGCGGGGGGGGGACTAGCCTCACAGATACGCAGTATTTT.